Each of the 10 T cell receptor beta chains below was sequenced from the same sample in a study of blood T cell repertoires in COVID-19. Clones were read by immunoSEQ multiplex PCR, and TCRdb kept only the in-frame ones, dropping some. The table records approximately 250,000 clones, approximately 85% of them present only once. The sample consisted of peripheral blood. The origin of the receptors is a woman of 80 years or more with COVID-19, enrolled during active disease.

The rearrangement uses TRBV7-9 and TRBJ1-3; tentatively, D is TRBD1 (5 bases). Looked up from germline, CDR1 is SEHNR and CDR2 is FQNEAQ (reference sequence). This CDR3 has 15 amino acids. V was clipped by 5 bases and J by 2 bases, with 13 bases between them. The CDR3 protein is CASSRGERTGNTIYF. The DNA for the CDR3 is TGTGCCAGCAGCAGGGGAGAGAGGACTGGAAACACCATATATTTT.

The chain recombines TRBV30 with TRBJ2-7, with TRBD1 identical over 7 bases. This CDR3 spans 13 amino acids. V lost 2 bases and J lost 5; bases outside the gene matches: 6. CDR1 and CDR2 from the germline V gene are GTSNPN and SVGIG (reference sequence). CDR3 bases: TGTGCCTGGAGTCTAGACAGGGCCCACGAGCAGTACTTC. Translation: CAWSLDRAHEQYF.

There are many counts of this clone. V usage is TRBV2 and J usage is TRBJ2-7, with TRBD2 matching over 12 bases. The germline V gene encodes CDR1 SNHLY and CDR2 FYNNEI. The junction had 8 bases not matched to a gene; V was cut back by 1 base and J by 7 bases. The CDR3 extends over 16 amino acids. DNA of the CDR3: TGTGCCAGCAGTGAAGGTCTAGCGGGGGGGCAGGAGGAGCAGTACTTC. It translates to CASSEGLAGGQEEQYF.

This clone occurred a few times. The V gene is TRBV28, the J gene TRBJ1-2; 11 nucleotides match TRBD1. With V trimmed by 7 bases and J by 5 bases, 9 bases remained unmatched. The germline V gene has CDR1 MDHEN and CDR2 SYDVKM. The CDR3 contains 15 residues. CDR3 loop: CASTQMGQGGYGYTF. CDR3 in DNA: TGTGCCAGCACCCAAATGGGACAGGGGGGGTATGGCTACACCTTC.

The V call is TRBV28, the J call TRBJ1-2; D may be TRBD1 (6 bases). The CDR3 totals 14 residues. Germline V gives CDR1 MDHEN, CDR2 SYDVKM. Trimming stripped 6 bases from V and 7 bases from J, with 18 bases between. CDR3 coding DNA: TGTGCCAGCAGGTCGACAGGAGGAGCGTTTGGCTACACCTTC. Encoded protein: CASRSTGGAFGYTF.

This chain's CDR3 is CASTSKEGARSPLHF. The CDR3 DNA follows: TGTGCCAGTACTTCAAAAGAGGGAGCAAGATCACCCCTCCACTTT. V usage is TRBV6-5 and J usage is TRBJ1-6, with D uncertain. Per germline, CDR1 MNHEY and CDR2 SVGAGI. Between the trimmed V and J ends, which lost 9 bases and 10 bases, there was a span of 22 bases. This CDR3 is 15 amino acids long.

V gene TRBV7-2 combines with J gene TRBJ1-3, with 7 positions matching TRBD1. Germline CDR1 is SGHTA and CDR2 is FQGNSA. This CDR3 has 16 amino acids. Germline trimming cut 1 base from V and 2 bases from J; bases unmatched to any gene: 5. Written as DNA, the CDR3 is TGTGCCAGCAGCTTAGTCCAGACAGGGACTGGAAACACCATATATTTT. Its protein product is CASSLVQTGTGNTIYF.

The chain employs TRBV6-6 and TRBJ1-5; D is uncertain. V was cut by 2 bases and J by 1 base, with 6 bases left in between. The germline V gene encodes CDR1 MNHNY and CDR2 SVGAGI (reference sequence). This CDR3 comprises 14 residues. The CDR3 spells CASSYMGSNQPQHF. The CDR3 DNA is TGTGCCAGCAGTTACATGGGCAGCAATCAGCCCCAGCATTTT.

For the CDR3, the DNA is TGTGCCAGCAGCCGCCCCGGACAGGGGCCCCTCTCGGGTGAGCAGTTCTTC. This sequence encodes CASSRPGQGPLSGEQFF. The rearrangement uses TRBV3-1 (or the pseudogene TRBV3-2) and TRBJ2-1, with TRBD1 matching 9 bases. The V gene end was trimmed by 4 bases and the J gene end by 9 bases; junction bases not matched to a gene: 16. The CDR3 has 17 residues. CDR1 is LGHDT, CDR2 YNNKEL, per germline (reference sequence).

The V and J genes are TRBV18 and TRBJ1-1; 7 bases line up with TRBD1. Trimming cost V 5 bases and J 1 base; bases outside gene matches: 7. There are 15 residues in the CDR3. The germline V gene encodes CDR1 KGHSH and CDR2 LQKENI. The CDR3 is CASSKKQGPNTEAFF. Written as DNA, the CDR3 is TGTGCCAGCTCAAAGAAACAGGGGCCGAACACTGAAGCTTTCTTT.